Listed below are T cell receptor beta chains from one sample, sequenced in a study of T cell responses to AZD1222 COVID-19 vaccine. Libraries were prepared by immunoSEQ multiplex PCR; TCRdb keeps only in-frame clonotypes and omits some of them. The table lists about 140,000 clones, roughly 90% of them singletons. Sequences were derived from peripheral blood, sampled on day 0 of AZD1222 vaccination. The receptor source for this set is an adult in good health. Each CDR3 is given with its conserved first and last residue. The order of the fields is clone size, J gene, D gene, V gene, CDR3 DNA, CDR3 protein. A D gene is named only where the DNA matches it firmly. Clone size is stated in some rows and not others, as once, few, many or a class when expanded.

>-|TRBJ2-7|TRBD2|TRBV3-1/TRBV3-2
TGTGCCAGCAGCCCTTATAGCGGGAGCTCCTACGAGCAGTACTTC
CASSPYSGSSYEQYF
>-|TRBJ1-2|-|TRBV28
TGTGCCAGCAGTTTACCGGGGGCGGTGATCTATGGCTACACCTTC
CASSLPGAVIYGYTF
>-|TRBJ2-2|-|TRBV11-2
TGTGCCAGCAGCTTTAGGGACGGCGGGGAGCTGTTTTTT
CASSFRDGGELFF
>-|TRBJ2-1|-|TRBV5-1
TGCGCCAGCAGCATTAGCGAGAGAGTCTACAATGAGCAGTTCTTC
CASSISERVYNEQFF
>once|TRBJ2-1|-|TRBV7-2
TGTGCCAGCAGCTTACGGGGCGGACTCAATGAGCAGTTCTTC
CASSLRGGLNEQFF
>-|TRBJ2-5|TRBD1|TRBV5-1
TGCGCCAGCAGCCCACAGGGGAGTGGGGACGAGACCCAGTACTTC
CASSPQGSGDETQYF
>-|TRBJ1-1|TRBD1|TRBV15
TGTGCCACCAGCCGACCAGGGGGCGATGTGGCTTTCTTT
CATSRPGGDVAFF
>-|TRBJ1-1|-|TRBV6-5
TGTGCCAGCAGTTACCTAGAGGGAGTGAGGGGAACTTTCTTT
CASSYLEGVRGTFF
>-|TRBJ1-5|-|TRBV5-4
TGTGCCAGCAGCTCACAAACAAACAGGAATAGCAATCAGCCCCAGCATTTT
CASSSQTNRNSNQPQHF
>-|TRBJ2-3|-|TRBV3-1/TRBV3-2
TGTGCCAGCAGCCAAGATCCGGAAAGCACAGATACGCAGTATTTT
CASSQDPESTDTQYF
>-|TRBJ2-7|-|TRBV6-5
TGTGCCAGCAGTTACTCTCGCGGGACGGGTGAGCAGTACTTC
CASSYSRGTGEQYF
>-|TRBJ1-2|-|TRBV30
TGTGCCTGGAGTGTCGGGGACGAAGCTAACTATGGCTACACCTTC
CAWSVGDEANYGYTF
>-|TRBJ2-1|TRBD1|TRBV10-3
TGTGCCATCAGTGAGGGTGGGGACAGGGAGTACAATGAGCAGTTCTTC
CAISEGGDREYNEQFF
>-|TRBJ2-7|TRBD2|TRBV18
TGTGCCAGCTCGCCAGGACTAGCGGGTGTCCACGAGCAGTACTTC
CASSPGLAGVHEQYF